This T cell receptor (beta chain) stems from a study of cytomegalovirus exposure and HLA in healthy donors. The study's findings and limits: CMV antigen specificity of three CMV-associated chains was confirmed in vitro. Compared with the approximately 680-donor mean, an Asian-associated ancestry cluster reportedly had fewer N-insertions, according to a later analysis.

The V segment lost 0 bases and the J segment 4 bases; nucleotides outside the gene matches: 4. Looked up from germline, CDR1 is SGHTS and CDR2 is YDEGEE. The CDR3 contains 15 residues. Note on this clone: Its cognate antigen is unknown.

The study ran its PCR with 60 Vbeta and 13 Jbeta primers. The data were produced by immunoSEQ multiplex PCR, yet TCRdb's version contains in-frame clones alone and is incomplete. This sample contains some 200,000 clones. The sequence was obtained from a girl aged 2 to 10 in good health and CMV-seropositive. Sequences were obtained from PBMCs. This chain uses TRBV5-8 with TRBJ2-5; the match to TRBD2 covers 9 bases. CDR3 DNA: TGTGCCAGCAGCTTGGGTAGCGGGAGTGGAGAGACCCAGTACTTC. Translated, it gives CASSLGSGSGETQYF.